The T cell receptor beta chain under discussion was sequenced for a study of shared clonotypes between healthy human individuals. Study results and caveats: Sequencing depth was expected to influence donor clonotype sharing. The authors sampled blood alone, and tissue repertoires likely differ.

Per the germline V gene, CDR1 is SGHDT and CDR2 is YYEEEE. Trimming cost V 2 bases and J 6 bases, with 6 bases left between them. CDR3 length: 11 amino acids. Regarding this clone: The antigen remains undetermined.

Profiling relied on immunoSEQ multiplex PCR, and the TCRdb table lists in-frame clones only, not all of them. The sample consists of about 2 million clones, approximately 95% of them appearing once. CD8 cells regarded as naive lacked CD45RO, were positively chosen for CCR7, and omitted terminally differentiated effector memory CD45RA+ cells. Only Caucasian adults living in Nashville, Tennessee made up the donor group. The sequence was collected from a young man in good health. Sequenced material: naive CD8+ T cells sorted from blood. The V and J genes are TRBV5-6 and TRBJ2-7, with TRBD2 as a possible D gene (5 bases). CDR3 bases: TGTGCCAGCAGCTTTGAGGGCGAGCAGTACTTC. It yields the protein CASSFEGEQYF. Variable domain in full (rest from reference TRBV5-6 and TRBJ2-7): DAGVTQSPTHLIKTRGQQVTLRCSPKSGHDTVSWYQQALGQGPQFIFQYYEEEERQRGNFPDRFSGHQFPNYSSELNVNALLLGDSALYLCASSFEGEQYFGPGTRLTVT.